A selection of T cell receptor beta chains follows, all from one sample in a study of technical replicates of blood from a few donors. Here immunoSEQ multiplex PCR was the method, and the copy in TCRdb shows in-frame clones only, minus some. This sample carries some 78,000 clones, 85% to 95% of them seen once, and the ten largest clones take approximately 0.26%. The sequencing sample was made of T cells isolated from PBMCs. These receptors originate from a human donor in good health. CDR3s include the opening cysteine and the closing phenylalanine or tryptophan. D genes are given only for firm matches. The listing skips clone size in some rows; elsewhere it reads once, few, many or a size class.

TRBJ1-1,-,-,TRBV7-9,TGTGCCAGCAGACTAGATCTCGCTTTATCAGAAGCTTTCTTT,CASRLDLALSEAFF
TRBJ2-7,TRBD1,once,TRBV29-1,TGCAGCGTGCACGGGACAGGGGACTCCTACGAGCAGTACTTC,CSVHGTGDSYEQYF
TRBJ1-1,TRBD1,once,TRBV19,TGTGCCAGTAGTAGAACCGGGACAGGGAACCTGGAAGCTTTCTTT,CASSRTGTGNLEAFF
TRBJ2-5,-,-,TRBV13,TGTGCCAGCAGAGGAACAGGGCAGGGAGAGACCCAGTACTTC,CASRGTGQGETQYF
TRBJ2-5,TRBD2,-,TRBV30,TGTGCCTGGAGAAGGGCTAGCGGACAAGAGACCCAGTACTTC,CAWRRASGQETQYF
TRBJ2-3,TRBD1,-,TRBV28,TGTGCCAGCAGTGAAGACAGGGGTGGCACAGATACGCAGTATTTT,CASSEDRGGTDTQYF
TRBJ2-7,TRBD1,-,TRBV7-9,TGTGCCAGCACCGGGGACAGGACCTACGAGCAGTACTTC,CASTGDRTYEQYF
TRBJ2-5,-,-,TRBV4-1,TGCGCCAGCAGCCAAGGCCTGCAGGCCGCCCCAGAGACCCAGTACTTC,CASSQGLQAAPETQYF
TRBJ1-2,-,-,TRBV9,TGTGCCAGCAGCGTAGGAGTATTGGACTATGGCTACACCTTC,CASSVGVLDYGYTF
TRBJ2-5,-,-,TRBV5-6,TGTGCCAGCACTGGATATGGGGAAGGGGCAGAGACCCAGTACTTC,CASTGYGEGAETQYF
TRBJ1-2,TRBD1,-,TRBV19,TGTGCCAGTAGTATTTCAAGGGGGCGATATGGCTACACCTTC,CASSISRGRYGYTF
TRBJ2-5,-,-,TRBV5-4,TGTGCCAGCAGCTTGCCCGGAGAAGAGACCCAGTACTTC,CASSLPGEETQYF
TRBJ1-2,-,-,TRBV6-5,TGTGCCAGTTTACCCACAGGGTCAGCTAACTATGGCTACACCTTC,CASLPTGSANYGYTF
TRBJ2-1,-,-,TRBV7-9,TGTGCCAGCATACGAGCGGACTACAATGAGCAGTTCTTC,CASIRADYNEQFF
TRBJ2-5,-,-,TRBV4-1,TGCGCCAGCAGTCTAGCGTTCCAAGAGACCCAGTACTTC,CASSLAFQETQYF
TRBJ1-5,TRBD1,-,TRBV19,TGTTTAGGATTCACCCGGGACAGGGGATGCAATCAGCCCCAGCATTTT,CLGFTRDRGCNQPQHF
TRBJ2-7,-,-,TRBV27,TGTGCCAGCAGCTCCGAGCCCTCCTACGAGCAGTACTTC,CASSSEPSYEQYF
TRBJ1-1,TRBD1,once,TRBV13,TGTGCCAGCAGCTCCGACAGGGGCCGATTGAACACTGAAGCTTTCTTT,CASSSDRGRLNTEAFF
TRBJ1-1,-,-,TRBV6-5,TGTGCCAGCAGTTACTCGGCGAACACTGAAGCTTTCTTT,CASSYSANTEAFF
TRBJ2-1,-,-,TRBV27,TGTGCCAGCAGCTGGGACAAGTACAATGAGCAGTTCTTC,CASSWDKYNEQFF
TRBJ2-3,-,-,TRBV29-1,TGCAGCGTCCAGCCCCCCGGGGATACGCAGTATTTT,CSVQPPGDTQYF
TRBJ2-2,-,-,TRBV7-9,TGTGCCAGCAGTCCTGCTGTGGGAGCGGCCTACACGAACACCGGGGAGCTGTTTTTT,CASSPAVGAAYTNTGELFF
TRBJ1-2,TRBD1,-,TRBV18,TGTGCCAGCTCATCCAAAACGCCCTTCCTCCGGGACAGCCACTATGGCTACACCTTC,CASSSKTPFLRDSHYGYTF
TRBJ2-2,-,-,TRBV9,TGTGCCAGCAGCGCAAGAAGAACCTGGGGCGAGACGAACACCGGGGAGCTGTTTTTT,CASSARRTWGETNTGELFF
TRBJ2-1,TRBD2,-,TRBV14,TGTGCCAGCAGCCCCTCACCGGGAAGCGGGGGGACCCTCTCCTACAATGAGCAGTTCTTC,CASSPSPGSGGTLSYNEQFF
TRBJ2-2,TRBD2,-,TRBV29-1,TGCAGCGTTGCCCCAGCTAAGACTAGCACGTTCCGGGAGCTGTTTTTT,CSVAPAKTSTFRELFF
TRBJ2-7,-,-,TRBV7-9,TGTGCCAGCAGCTTTTATTCGTCCGAGCAGTACTTC,CASSFYSSEQYF
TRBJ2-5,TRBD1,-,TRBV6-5,TGTGCCAGCAGTTACTCTGACAGGGCGTGGGAGACCCAGTACTTC,CASSYSDRAWETQYF
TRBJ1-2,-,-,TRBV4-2,TGTGCCAGCAGCCAAGGAGACTATGGCTACACCTTC,CASSQGDYGYTF
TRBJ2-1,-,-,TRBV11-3,TGTGCCAGCAGCTTTTCCCGAGGGAGTGAGCAGTTCTTC,CASSFSRGSEQFF
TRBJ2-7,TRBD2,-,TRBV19,TGTGCCAGTAGTATATGGACTAGCCTGAGCTCCTACGAGCAGTACTTC,CASSIWTSLSSYEQYF
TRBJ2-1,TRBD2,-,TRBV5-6,TGTGCCAGCAGGTTAGCGGGGGGGATCAATGAGCAGTTCTTC,CASRLAGGINEQFF
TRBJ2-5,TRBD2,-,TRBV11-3,TGTGCCAGCAGTAGTGCGGGGGGTTGGAAGACCCAGTACTTC,CASSSAGGWKTQYF
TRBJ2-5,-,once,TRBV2,TGTGCCAGCAGGGTGGGGGGAGAGACCCAGTACTTC,CASRVGGETQYF
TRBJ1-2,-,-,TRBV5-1,TGCGCCAGCAGCTTGGCCTCGAACGGGAACTATGGCTACACCTTC,CASSLASNGNYGYTF
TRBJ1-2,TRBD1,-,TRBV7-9,TGTGCCAGCAGCTCCCCCGGGACAGGGTACACTGGCTACACCTTC,CASSSPGTGYTGYTF
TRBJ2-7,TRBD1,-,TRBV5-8,TGTGCCAGCAGCCGAGGGACAGGGGGCAACGAGCAGTACTTC,CASSRGTGGNEQYF
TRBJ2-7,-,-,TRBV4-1,TGCGCCAGCAGCCAAGGAGTCTACGAGCAGTACTTC,CASSQGVYEQYF
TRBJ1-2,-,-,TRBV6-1,TGTGCCAGCAGTGAAGAGAGGGTTGTTAACTATGGCTACACCTTC,CASSEERVVNYGYTF
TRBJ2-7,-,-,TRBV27,TGTGCCAGCAGTTCACCCCCGACCGGGACCTACGAGCAGTACTTC,CASSSPPTGTYEQYF
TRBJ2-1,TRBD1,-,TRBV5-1,TGCGCCAGCAGCACAGGGACAGCCGGTCGGTATGAGCAGTTCTTC,CASSTGTAGRYEQFF
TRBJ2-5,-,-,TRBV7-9,TGTGCCAGCAGCGAGACATCCCAAGAGACCCAGTACTTC,CASSETSQETQYF
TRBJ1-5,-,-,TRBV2,TGTGCCAGCAGTGAAGAGGCGGGGGCAGGCAATCAGCCCCAGCATTTT,CASSEEAGAGNQPQHF
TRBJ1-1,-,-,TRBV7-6,TGTGCCAGCCTTGATAGGGGCACTGAAGCTTTCTTT,CASLDRGTEAFF
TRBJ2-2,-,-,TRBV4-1,TGCGCCAGCAGTCTACGGACGGACTCCACCGGGGAGCTGTTTTTT,CASSLRTDSTGELFF
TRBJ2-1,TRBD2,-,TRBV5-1,TGCGCCAGCAGCACTAAACGGACTAGCGGGACGACACAATCCGGGAGCGGGGCCTACAATGAGCAGTTCTTC,CASSTKRTSGTTQSGSGAYNEQFF
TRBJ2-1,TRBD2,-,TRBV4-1,TGCGCCAGCAGCCAAGTCGGACTAGTCAAATACAATGAGCAGTTCTTC,CASSQVGLVKYNEQFF
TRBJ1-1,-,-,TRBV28,TGTGCCAGCAGTTTTGTGGGCGCAGGTTATACTGAAGCTTTCTTT,CASSFVGAGYTEAFF
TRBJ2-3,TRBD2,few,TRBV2,TGTGCCAGCAGTTCACTAGCGGATACGCAGTATTTT,CASSSLADTQYF
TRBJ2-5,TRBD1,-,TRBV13,TGTGCCAGCAGCATACAGGGGAACGAGACCCAGTACTTC,CASSIQGNETQYF
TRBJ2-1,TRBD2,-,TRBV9,TGTGCCAGCAGCGTATTGGTAGGCAGGGGAGAAAGCGGGAGGGCCCACAATGAGCAGTTCTTC,CASSVLVGRGESGRAHNEQFF
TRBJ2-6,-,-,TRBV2,TGTGCCAGCAGTGATCGAGGGGGAGGGCAGAGCGTCCTGACTTTC,CASSDRGGGQSVLTF
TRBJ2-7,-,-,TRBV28,TGTGCCAGCAGCCCTACCCCGTGGCGGCCCTTATCCTACGAGCAGTACTTC,CASSPTPWRPLSYEQYF
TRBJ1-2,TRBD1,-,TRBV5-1,TGCGCCAGCAGCTTGACCAGGGGGTCGTATGGCTACACCTTC,CASSLTRGSYGYTF
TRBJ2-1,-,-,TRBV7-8,TGTGCCAGCAGCCATTGGACAGCTACCTACAATGAGCAGTTCTTC,CASSHWTATYNEQFF
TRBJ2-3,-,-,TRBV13,TGTGCCAGCAGCCCTACCACTGGGCCAGATACGCAGTATTTT,CASSPTTGPDTQYF
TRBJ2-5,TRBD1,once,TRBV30,TGTGCCTGGGGGACAGTCTTCCAAGAGACCCAGTACTTC,CAWGTVFQETQYF
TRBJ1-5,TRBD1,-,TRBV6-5,TGTGCCAGCAAAAGGACAGGGGATAGCAATCAGCCCCAGCATTTT,CASKRTGDSNQPQHF
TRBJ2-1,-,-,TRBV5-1,TGCGCCAGCAGCTTCGGAGATGGAGCGAATGAGCAGTTCTTC,CASSFGDGANEQFF